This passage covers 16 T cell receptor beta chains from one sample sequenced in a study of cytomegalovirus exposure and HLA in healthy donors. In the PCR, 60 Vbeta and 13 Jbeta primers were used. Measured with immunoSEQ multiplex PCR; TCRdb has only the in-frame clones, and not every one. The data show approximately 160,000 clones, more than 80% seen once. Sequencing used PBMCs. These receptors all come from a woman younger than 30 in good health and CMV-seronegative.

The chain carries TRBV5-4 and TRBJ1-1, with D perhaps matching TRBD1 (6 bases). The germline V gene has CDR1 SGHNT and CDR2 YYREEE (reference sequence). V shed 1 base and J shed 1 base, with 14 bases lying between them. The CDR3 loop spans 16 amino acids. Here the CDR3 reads CASSLMGGAANTEAFF. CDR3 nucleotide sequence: TGTGCCAGCAGCTTGATGGGGGGGGCTGCGAACACTGAAGCTTTCTTT.

The CDR3 region has the DNA TGCGCCAGCAGCCAGCGAGCGGGAGCCTACGAGCAGTACTTC. Protein sequence: CASSQRAGAYEQYF. This chain connects TRBV4-1 to TRBJ2-7; 8 positions match TRBD2. The CDR3 runs to 14 residues. The V gene's germline CDR1 is MGHRA and CDR2 YSYEKL. V lost 3 bases to trimming and J lost 2 bases; unmatched junction nucleotides: 3.

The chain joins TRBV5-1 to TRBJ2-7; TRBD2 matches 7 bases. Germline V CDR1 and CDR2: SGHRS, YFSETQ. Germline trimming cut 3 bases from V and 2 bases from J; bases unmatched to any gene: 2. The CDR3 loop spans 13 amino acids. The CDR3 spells CASSWEGPYEQYF. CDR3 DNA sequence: TGCGCCAGCAGCTGGGAGGGGCCCTACGAGCAGTACTTC.

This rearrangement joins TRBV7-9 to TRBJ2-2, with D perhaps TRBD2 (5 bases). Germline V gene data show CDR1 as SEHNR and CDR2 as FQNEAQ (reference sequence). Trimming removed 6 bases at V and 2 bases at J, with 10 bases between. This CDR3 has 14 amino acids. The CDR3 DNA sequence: TGTGCCAGCAGGGCCAGCGGAAACACCGGGGAGCTGTTTTTT. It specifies CASRASGNTGELFF. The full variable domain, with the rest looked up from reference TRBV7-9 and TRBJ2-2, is DTGVSQNPRHKITKRGQNVTFRCDPISEHNRLYWYRQTLGQGPEFLTYFQNEAQLEKSRLLSDRFSAERPKGSFSTLEIQRTEQGDSAMYLCASRASGNTGELFFGEGSRLTVL.

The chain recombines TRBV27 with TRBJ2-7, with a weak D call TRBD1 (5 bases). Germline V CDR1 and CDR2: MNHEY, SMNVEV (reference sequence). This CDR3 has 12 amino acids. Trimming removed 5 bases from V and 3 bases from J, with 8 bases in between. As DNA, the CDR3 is TGTGCCAGCAGTGAAAGGGGCTACGAGCAGTACTTC. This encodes CASSERGYEQYF.

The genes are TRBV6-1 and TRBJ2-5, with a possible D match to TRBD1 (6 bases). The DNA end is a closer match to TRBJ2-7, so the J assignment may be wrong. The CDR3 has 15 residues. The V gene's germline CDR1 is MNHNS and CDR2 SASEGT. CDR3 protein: CASRALRDILYEQYF. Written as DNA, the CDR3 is TGTGCCAGCAGAGCCCTCCGGGACATACTCTACGAGCAGTACTTC.

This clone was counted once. The CDR3 protein is CASSYPLTTLAGGYEQYF. In DNA form, the CDR3 reads TGTGCCAGCAGCTACCCTTTAACCACGCTAGCGGGAGGGTACGAGCAGTACTTC. This sequence joins TRBV28 and TRBJ2-7, with 12 bases matching TRBD2. J lost 4 bases, V lost 6 bases, and 16 bases had no gene match. CDR3 size: 18 residues. CDR1 is MDHEN and CDR2 is SYDVKM in the germline V gene.

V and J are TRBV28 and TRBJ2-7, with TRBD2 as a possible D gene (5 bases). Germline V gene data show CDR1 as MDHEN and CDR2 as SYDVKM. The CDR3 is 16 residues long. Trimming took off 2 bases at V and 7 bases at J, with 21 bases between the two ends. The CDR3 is CASSLPVVATDREQYF. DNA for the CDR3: TGTGCCAGCAGTTTACCCGTAGTAGCGACTGATAGAGAGCAGTACTTC.

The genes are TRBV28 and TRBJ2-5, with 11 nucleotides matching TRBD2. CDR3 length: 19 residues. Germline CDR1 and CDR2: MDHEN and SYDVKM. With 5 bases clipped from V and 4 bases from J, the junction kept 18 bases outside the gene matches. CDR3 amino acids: CASSSAGTSGGWGGETQYF. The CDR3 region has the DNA TGTGCCAGCAGTAGCGCCGGGACTAGCGGAGGGTGGGGAGGAGAGACCCAGTACTTC.

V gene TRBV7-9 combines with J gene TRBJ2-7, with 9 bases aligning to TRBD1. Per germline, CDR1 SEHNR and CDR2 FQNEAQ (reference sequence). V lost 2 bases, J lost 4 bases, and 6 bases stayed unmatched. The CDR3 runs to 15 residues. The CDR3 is CASSLNRGRDYEQYF. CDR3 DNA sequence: TGTGCCAGCAGCTTAAACAGGGGGCGAGATTACGAGCAGTACTTC.

This CDR3 reads CATSRSSGRGNEQFF. For the CDR3, the DNA is TGTGCCACCAGCAGATCTAGCGGGAGGGGGAATGAGCAGTTCTTC. V gene TRBV15 combines with J gene TRBJ2-1; 12 bases are a match to TRBD2. The CDR3 loop spans 15 amino acids. With V trimmed by 2 bases and J by 7 bases, 3 bases remained unmatched. Germline V gene sequence: CDR1 LNHNV, CDR2 YYDKDF (reference sequence).

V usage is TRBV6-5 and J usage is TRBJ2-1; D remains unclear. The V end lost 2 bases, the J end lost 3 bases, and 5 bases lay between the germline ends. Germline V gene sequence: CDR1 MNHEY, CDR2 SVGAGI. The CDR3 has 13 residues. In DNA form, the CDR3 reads TGTGCCAGCAGTTACACAGACTACAATGAGCAGTTCTTC. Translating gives CASSYTDYNEQFF.

DNA of the CDR3: TGCGCCAGCAGCTTGGGGGTTCTTTCGGGGAGGTACGAGCAGTACTTC. Amino acids: CASSLGVLSGRYEQYF. The rearrangement uses TRBV5-1 and TRBJ2-7, with D possibly being TRBD2 (6 bases). This CDR3 has 16 residues. CDR1 SGHRS and CDR2 YFSETQ come from the germline V gene. V lost 0 bases to trimming and J lost 4 bases, with 17 bases between them.

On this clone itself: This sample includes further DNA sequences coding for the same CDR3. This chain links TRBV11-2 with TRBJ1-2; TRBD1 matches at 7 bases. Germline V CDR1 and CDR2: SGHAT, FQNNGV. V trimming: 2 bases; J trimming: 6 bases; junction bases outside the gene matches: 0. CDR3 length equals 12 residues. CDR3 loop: CASSLTGDGYTF. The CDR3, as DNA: TGTGCCAGCAGCTTAACAGGGGATGGCTACACCTTC.

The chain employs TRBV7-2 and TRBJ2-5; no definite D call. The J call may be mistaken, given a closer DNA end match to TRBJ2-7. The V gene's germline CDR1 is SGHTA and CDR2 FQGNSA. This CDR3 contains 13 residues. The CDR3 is CASSPESHYEQYF. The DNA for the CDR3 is TGTGCCAGCAGTCCGGAAAGCCACTACGAGCAGTACTTC.

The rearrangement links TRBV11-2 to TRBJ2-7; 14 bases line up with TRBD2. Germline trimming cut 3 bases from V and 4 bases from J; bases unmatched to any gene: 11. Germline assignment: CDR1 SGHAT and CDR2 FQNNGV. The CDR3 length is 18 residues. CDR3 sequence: CASSLRTSGRLLSYEQYF. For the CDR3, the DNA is TGTGCCAGCAGCTTGAGGACTAGCGGGAGGCTCCTATCATACGAGCAGTACTTC.